The text below deals with one T cell receptor beta chain. Germline is not matched at one junction end, which may reflect a read error. TCRdb's table, derived via immunoSEQ multiplex PCR, lists solely in-frame clones and lacks some. The sample contains under 40,000 clones, around 90% of which appear only once. Germline V gene lookup returns CDR1 SQVTM and CDR2 ANQGSEA. This CDR3 comprises 16 residues. This entry belongs to a study of T cell changes during pregnancy in multiple sclerosis. V gene TRBV29-1 combines with J gene TRBJ2-1, with TRBD2 identical over 7 bases. Here the sequenced sample was CD4+ T cells from peripheral blood mononuclear cells, taken in the third trimester of pregnancy. This TCR was sampled from a female donor in good health, enrolled as a control in a pregnancy study. This chain's CDR3 is CSAAMSGRELDLGRLF. CDR3 DNA: TGCAGCGCCGCGATGAGCGGACGGGAGTTGGATCTCGGGAGGCTCTTC.